This T cell receptor (beta chain) was obtained from a study of T cell changes during pregnancy in multiple sclerosis (dated by TCRdb to between 2018 and 2021). With respect to the entire study: Changes in the T cell repertoire over the course of pregnancy were examined in this study in women with multiple sclerosis.

Of note for this clone: Its antigen has not been determined. Base quality data are lacking; no much larger clone is found one base away.

The library was made by the immunoSEQ multiplex PCR assay. TCRdb's version of the immuneACCESS table is confined to in-frame rearrangements and falls short of the full clone set. An unresolved V gene accounts for under half of the shortfall where checked; the remainder is of unknown origin. The sample yields 70,000 to 95,000 clones; just over 90% were counted once. The top ten hold approximately 0.79% of the sample. From its cysteine to its phenylalanine, the CDR3 spans 15 amino acids. The retained sequence is limited to the CDR3, 45 bases, with the frame set at the first base. CDR1 SGHNT and CDR2 YYREEE are derived from the germline V gene (reference sequence). The germline V and J ends show losses of 4 bases and 2 bases respectively, and no gene match explains 7 bases of the junction.

Source: peripheral blood, taken in the second trimester of pregnancy. The source is a female donor in good health, enrolled as a control in a pregnancy study. The chain couples TRBV5-4 to TRBJ2-7, with 9 junctional bases fitting TRBD2. The CDR3 amino acid sequence is: CASSPTERGAYEQYF. The nucleotide sequence is given as TGTGCCAGCAGCCCCACGGAGCGGGGGGCCTACGAGCAGTACTTC.